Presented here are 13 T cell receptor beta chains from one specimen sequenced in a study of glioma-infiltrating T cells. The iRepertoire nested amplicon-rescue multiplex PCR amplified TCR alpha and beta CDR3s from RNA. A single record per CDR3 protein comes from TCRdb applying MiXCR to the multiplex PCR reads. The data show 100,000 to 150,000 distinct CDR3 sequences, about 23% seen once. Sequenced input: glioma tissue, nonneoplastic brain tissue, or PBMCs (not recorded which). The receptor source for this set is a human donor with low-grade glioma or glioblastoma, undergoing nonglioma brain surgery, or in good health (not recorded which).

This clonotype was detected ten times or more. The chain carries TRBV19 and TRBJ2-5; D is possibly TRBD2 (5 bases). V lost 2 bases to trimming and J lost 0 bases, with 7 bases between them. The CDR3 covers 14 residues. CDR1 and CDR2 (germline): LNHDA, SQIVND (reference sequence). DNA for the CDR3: TGTGCCAGTAGTATACCGGGGTACCAAGAGACCCAGTACTTC. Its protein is CASSIPGYQETQYF.

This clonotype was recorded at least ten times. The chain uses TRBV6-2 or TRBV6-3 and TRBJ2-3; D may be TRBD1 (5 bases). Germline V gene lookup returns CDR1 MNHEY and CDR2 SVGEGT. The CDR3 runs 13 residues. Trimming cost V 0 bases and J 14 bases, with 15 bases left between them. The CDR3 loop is CASSYSGPQPGYF. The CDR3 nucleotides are TGTGCCAGCAGTTACTCGGGGCCGCAGCCTGGGTATTTT.

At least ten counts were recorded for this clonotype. The CDR3 nucleotides read TGTGCCAGCAGCTTAGCCGGGACAGGGAGCTCCTACGAGCAGTACTTC. Translated: CASSLAGTGSSYEQYF. The rearrangement links TRBV7-6 to TRBJ2-7; 9 bases map to TRBD1. The CDR3 extends over 16 amino acids. The germline gives CDR1 SGHVS, CDR2 FNYEAQ. The V segment lost 0 bases and the J segment 0 bases; nucleotides outside the gene matches: 3. The whole variable domain, filled in from reference TRBV7-6 and TRBJ2-7, reads GAGVSQSPRYKVTKRGQDVALRCDPISGHVSLYWYRQALGQGPEFLTYFNYEAQQDKSGLPNDRFSAERPEGSISTLTIQRTEQRDSAMYRCASSLAGTGSSYEQYFGPGTRLTVT.

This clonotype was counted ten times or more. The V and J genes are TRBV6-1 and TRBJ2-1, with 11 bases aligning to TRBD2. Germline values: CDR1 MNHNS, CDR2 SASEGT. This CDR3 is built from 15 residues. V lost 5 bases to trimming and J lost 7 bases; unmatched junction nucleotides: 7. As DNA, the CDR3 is TGTGCCAGCAGTCCCGCTAGCGGGAGGACTAATGAGCAGTTCTTC. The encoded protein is CASSPASGRTNEQFF.

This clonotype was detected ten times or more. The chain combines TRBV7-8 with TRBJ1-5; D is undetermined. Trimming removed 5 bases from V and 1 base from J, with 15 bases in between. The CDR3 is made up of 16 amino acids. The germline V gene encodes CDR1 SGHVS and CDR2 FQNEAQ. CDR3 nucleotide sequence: TGTGCCAGCAGCCCGAGGACGGGAGGAAGCAATCAGCCCCAGCATTTT. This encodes CASSPRTGGSNQPQHF. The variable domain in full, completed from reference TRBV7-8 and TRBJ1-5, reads GAGVSQSPRYKVAKRGQDVALRCDPISGHVSLFWYQQALGQGPEFLTYFQNEAQLDKSGLPSDRFFAERPEGSVSTLKIQRTQQEDSAVYLCASSPRTGGSNQPQHFGDGTRLSIL.

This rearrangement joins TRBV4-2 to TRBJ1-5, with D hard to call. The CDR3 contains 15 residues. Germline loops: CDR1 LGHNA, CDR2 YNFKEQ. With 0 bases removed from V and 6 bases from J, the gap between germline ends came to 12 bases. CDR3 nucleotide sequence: TGTGCCAGCAGCCAAGATTTCGGGTACGGTCAGCCCCAGCATTTT. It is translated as CASSQDFGYGQPQHF.

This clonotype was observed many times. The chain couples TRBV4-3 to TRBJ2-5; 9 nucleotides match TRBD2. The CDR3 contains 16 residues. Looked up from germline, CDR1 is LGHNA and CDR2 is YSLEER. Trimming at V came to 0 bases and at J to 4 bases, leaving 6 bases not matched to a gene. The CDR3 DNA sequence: TGCGCCAGCAGCCAAGATCGTGGTAGCGGGAGAGAGACCCAGTACTTC. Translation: CASSQDRGSGRETQYF.

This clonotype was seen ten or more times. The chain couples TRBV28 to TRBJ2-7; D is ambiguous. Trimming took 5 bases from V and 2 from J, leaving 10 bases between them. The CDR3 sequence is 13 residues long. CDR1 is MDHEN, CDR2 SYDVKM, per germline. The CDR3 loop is CASSPTPTYEQYF. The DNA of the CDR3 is TGTGCCAGCAGTCCGACACCTACCTACGAGCAGTACTTC.

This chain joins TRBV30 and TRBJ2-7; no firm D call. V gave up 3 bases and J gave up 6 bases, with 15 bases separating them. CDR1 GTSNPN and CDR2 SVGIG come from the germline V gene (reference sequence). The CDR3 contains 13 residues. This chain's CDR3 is CAWSTLIFGEQYF. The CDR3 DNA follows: TGTGCCTGGAGCACTTTAATATTTGGCGAGCAGTACTTC.

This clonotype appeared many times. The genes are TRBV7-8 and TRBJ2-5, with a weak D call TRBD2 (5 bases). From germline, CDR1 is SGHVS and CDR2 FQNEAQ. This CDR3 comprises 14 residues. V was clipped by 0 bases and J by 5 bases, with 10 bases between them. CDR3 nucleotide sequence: TGTGCCAGCAGCTTAGCCGACTATGCGGAGACCCAGTACTTC. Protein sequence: CASSLADYAETQYF.

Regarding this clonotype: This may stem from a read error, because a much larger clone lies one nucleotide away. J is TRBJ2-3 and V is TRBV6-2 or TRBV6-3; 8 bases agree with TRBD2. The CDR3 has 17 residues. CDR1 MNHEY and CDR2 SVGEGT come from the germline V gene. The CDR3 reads CASSPYGLASSTYTQYF. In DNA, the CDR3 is TGTGCCAGCAGTCCCTACGGACTAGCTTCCTCCACATATACGCAGTATTTT.

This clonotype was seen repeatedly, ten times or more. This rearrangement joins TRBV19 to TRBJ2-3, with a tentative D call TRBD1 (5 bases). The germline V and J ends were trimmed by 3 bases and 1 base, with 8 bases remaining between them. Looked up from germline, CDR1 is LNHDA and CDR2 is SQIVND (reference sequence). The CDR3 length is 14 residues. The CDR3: CASSIRVRTDTQYF. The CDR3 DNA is TGTGCCAGTAGTATCAGGGTCCGCACAGATACGCAGTATTTT.

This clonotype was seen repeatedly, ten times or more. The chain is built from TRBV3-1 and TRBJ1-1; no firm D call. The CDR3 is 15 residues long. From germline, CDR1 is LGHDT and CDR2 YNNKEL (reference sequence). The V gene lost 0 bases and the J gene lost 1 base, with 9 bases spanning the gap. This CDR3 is CASSQEVQSNTEAFF. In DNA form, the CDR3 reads TGTGCCAGCAGCCAAGAGGTCCAATCGAACACTGAAGCTTTCTTT.